Each of the 9 T cell receptor beta chains below was sequenced from the same sample in a study of CD8+ T cells in alopecia areata. Extraction and reverse transcription of RNA yielded cDNA as the sequencing template. Sequencing was performed with immunoSEQ multiplex PCR; in TCRdb, only in-frame clones are kept and a portion is missing. The data hold approximately 99,000 clones, with 59% observed a single time. The sequenced sample was CD8+ T cells sorted from blood. These TCRs come from a human donor in good health.

CDR3 region: CASSPTGQGVEAFF. The CDR3, as DNA: TGTGCCAGCAGTCCGACGGGACAGGGGGTGGAAGCTTTCTTT. V and J are TRBV2 and TRBJ1-1; TRBD1 matches 11 bases. This CDR3 spans 14 amino acids. V lost 5 bases to trimming and J lost 8 bases; unmatched junction nucleotides: 7. Germline V lookup: CDR1 SNHLY, CDR2 FYNNEI.

This chain links TRBV11-2 with TRBJ2-3; no definite D call. Germline V gives CDR1 SGHAT, CDR2 FQNNGV. The length of the CDR3 is 13 residues. The V gene lost 0 bases and the J gene lost 9 bases, with 10 bases spanning the gap. For the CDR3, the DNA is TGTGCCAGCAGCTTAGACGGGCGCCGGACGCAGTATTTT. This codes for CASSLDGRRTQYF. Supplemented by reference TRBV11-2 and TRBJ2-3, the full variable domain reads EAGVAQSPRYKIIEKRQSVAFWCNPISGHATLYWYQQILGQGPKLLIQFQNNGVVDDSQLPKDRFSAERLKGVDSTLKIQPAKLEDSAVYLCASSLDGRRTQYFGPGTRLTVL.

The chain uses TRBV5-6 and TRBJ2-3; D tentatively fits TRBD1 or TRBD2 (5 bases each). In germline, CDR1 is SGHDT, CDR2 YYEEEE. The length of the CDR3 is 16 residues. Trimming took off 0 bases at V and 5 bases at J, with 16 bases between the two ends. The DNA of the CDR3 is TGTGCCAGCAGCTTGGACTTGGGGACCGTAGAAGATACGCAGTATTTT. The encoded protein is CASSLDLGTVEDTQYF.

The CDR3 DNA reads as TGTGCCAGCAGCACGCCGGGACTAGCGGGGTTTCTAGGCAAAAACATTCAGTACTTC. Its protein is CASSTPGLAGFLGKNIQYF. The chain is built from TRBV11-2 and TRBJ2-4; 13 bases map to TRBD2. The CDR3 length is 19 residues. The V gene's germline CDR1 is SGHAT and CDR2 FQNNGV. V was clipped by 5 bases and J by 3 bases; unmatched bases: 13.

The CDR3 sequence is CASSYLWTGANTGELFF. The CDR3 DNA is TGTGCCAGCAGTTATTTATGGACAGGGGCGAACACCGGGGAGCTGTTTTTT. This chain joins TRBV13 and TRBJ2-2; 9 bases are shared with TRBD1. The germline CDR1 and CDR2 sequences are PRHDT and FYEKMQ (reference sequence). This CDR3 has 17 residues. J lost 0 bases, V lost 6 bases, and 8 bases had no gene match.

The chain recombines TRBV29-1 with TRBJ1-2; TRBD1 aligns across 9 bases. Trimming removed 7 bases from V and 3 bases from J; junction bases left unmatched: 6. Germline lookup yields CDR1 SQVTM and CDR2 ANQGSEA. The CDR3 covers 13 residues. In DNA, the CDR3 is TGCAGCGGGGGACAGGGTGGAGACTATGGCTACACCTTC. It specifies CSGGQGGDYGYTF.

V is TRBV13 and J is TRBJ2-5; D gene ambiguous. CDR3 length equals 13 residues. Trimming took off 0 bases at V and 1 base at J, with 3 bases between the two ends. Germline assignment: CDR1 PRHDT and CDR2 FYEKMQ (reference sequence). The CDR3 here is CASSLGSQETQYF. DNA for the CDR3: TGTGCCAGCAGCTTAGGTTCCCAAGAGACCCAGTACTTC.

The chain carries TRBV4-3 and TRBJ1-2; weak D call: TRBD1 (5 bases). Trimming shortened V by 4 bases and J by 1 base, and 19 bases separated the two germline ends. This CDR3 contains 17 residues. Germline V gives CDR1 LGHNA, CDR2 YSLEER. The CDR3 DNA reads as TGCGCCAGCAGCCTCGTTACCGTAGGGGCTGTTAACTATGGCTACACCTTC. Translated, it gives CASSLVTVGAVNYGYTF.

This clone showed up just a few times. The chain links TRBV29-1 to TRBJ2-2; either TRBD1 or TRBD2 may supply D (5 bases each). The germline V gene has CDR1 SQVTM and CDR2 ANQGSEA. The CDR3 has 14 amino acids. The V end lost 7 bases, the J end lost 2 bases, and 14 bases lay between the germline ends. In DNA, the CDR3 is TGCAGCGCATGGGACGGAAAAAACACCGGGGAGCTGTTTTTT. This sequence encodes CSAWDGKNTGELFF.